The 26 T cell receptor beta chains in this list originate from one sample, sequenced in a study of shared clonotypes between healthy human individuals. Repertoires were generated with immunoSEQ multiplex PCR, while TCRdb's copy carries only in-frame clones and drops some. The repertoire has around 370,000 clones, 96% of them found once; the top ten carry around 0.29%. The sequencing input was memory CD8+ T cells sorted from blood. The subset was: CD45RO+ cells pooled with CCR7-negative TemRA cells. The receptors stem from a man aged 30 to 45 in good health.

The chain employs TRBV5-4 and TRBJ2-7; 11 nucleotides line up with TRBD2. The CDR3 spans 17 residues. Germline assignment: CDR1 SGHNT and CDR2 YYREEE (reference sequence). V trimming: 2 bases; J trimming: 3 bases; junction bases outside the gene matches: 10. The CDR3 spells CASSFLLSGRDYYEQYF. The CDR3 nucleotides read TGTGCCAGCAGCTTCCTACTTAGCGGGAGGGATTACTACGAGCAGTACTTC.

The chain joins TRBV6-5 to TRBJ2-7; 11 nucleotides match TRBD2. Per germline, CDR1 MNHEY and CDR2 SVGAGI. The CDR3 extends over 15 amino acids. The junction had 5 bases not matched to a gene; V was cut back by 6 bases and J by 1 base. Written as DNA, the CDR3 is TGTGCCAGCAGCCCCATAGCGGGAGGGTCCTACGAGCAGTACTTC. Translation: CASSPIAGGSYEQYF.

The chain is built from TRBV27 and TRBJ2-3, with D possibly being TRBD2 (6 bases). There are 16 residues in the CDR3. Germline V CDR1 and CDR2: MNHEY, SMNVEV (reference sequence). The ends were cut back, 2 bases at V and 0 bases at J, with 12 bases in the middle. The CDR3 protein is CASSLKPGTSTDTQYF. In DNA form, the CDR3 reads TGTGCCAGCAGTTTAAAGCCCGGGACTAGCACAGATACGCAGTATTTT.

The chain has TRBV19 and TRBJ2-1; 8 positions agree with TRBD1. This CDR3 spans 13 amino acids. Trimming at V came to 10 bases and at J to 8 bases, leaving 10 bases not matched to a gene. Germline CDR1 and CDR2: LNHDA and SQIVND (reference sequence). The CDR3 region has the DNA TGTGCCACCATGGACAGGGCTGTACATGAGCAGTTCTTC. As protein: CATMDRAVHEQFF.

The rearrangement links TRBV6-5 to TRBJ1-6; perhaps TRBD1 as D (5 bases). The CDR3 covers 15 residues. Trimming stripped 2 bases from V and 3 bases from J, with 8 bases between. Germline lookup yields CDR1 MNHEY and CDR2 SVGAGI. CDR3 loop: CASSYGDRYNSPLHF. The CDR3 region has the DNA TGTGCCAGCAGTTACGGGGACCGCTATAATTCACCCCTCCACTTT.

For this clone: This likely stems from a read error, as it lies one base from a far larger clone. The V and J genes are TRBV25-1 and TRBJ2-1; maybe TRBD2 (6 bases). Trimming pared 8 bases from V and 8 bases from J, leaving 10 bases between. Germline V gene lookup returns CDR1 MGHDK and CDR2 SYGVNS. The length of the CDR3 is 11 residues. CDR3 sequence (DNA): TGTGCCAGCTCCTCGGGAGATGAGCAGTTCTTC. Protein sequence: CASSSGDEQFF.

The rearrangement links TRBV5-1 to TRBJ1-1; TRBD1 matches at 8 bases. CDR3 length: 14 residues. With 4 bases clipped from V and 1 base from J, the junction kept 3 bases outside the gene matches. The germline gives CDR1 SGHRS, CDR2 YFSETQ. The DNA of the CDR3 is TGCGCCAGCAGCGTTCAGGGGGCGAACACTGAAGCTTTCTTT. This encodes CASSVQGANTEAFF.

The gene calls are TRBV9 and TRBJ2-1; 7 bases are shared with TRBD1. V shed 0 bases and J 4 bases; nucleotides not matched to a gene: 4. Germline V gives CDR1 SGDLS, CDR2 YYNGEE. This CDR3 comprises 15 residues. CDR3 bases: TGTGCCAGCAGCGTAGAGGGGACAGTTTACAATGAGCAGTTCTTC. This gives the protein CASSVEGTVYNEQFF.

CDR3 DNA: TGTGCCAGCTCACGGGGGCAAGGGGCCAACGTCCTGACTTTC. This codes for CASSRGQGANVLTF. The chain carries TRBV18 and TRBJ2-6; D is perhaps TRBD1 (6 bases). Per the germline V gene, CDR1 is KGHSH and CDR2 is LQKENI. This CDR3 comprises 14 residues. V was cut by 4 bases and J by 4 bases, with 8 bases left in between.

This chain joins TRBV5-8 and TRBJ2-7; D may be TRBD2 (7 bases). In germline, CDR1 is SGHTS, CDR2 YDEGEE. The CDR3 has 13 amino acids. V was cut by 2 bases and J by 6 bases, with 12 bases left in between. CDR3 bases: TGTGCCAGCAGCTTCGGGGGGCGAGGCGAGCAGTACTTC. Translating gives CASSFGGRGEQYF.

This chain connects TRBV7-9 to TRBJ2-1; D might be TRBD2 (6 bases). V lost 5 bases and J 7 bases, leaving 21 bases between the germline ends. The CDR3 sequence is 16 residues long. CDR1 and CDR2 from the germline V gene are SEHNR and FQNEAQ (reference sequence). The CDR3 coding sequence is TGTGCCAGCAGCCTGGGCGCGGGATACGGTGGGAATGAGCAGTTCTTC. It yields the protein CASSLGAGYGGNEQFF.

The V and J genes are TRBV2 and TRBJ1-4, with D tentatively TRBD1 (6 bases). V was clipped by 7 bases and J by 4 bases, with 10 bases between them. The CDR3 length is 13 residues. CDR1 is SNHLY and CDR2 is FYNNEI in the germline V gene. CDR3 in amino acids: CASNRALNEKLFF. CDR3 DNA sequence: TGTGCCAGCAACAGGGCCCTTAATGAAAAACTGTTTTTT.

The chain combines TRBV19 with TRBJ2-5, with 14 bases matching TRBD2. The germline gives CDR1 LNHDA, CDR2 SQIVND (reference sequence). V lost 5 bases, J lost 6 bases, and 5 bases stayed unmatched. CDR3 length equals 15 residues. As DNA, the CDR3 is TGTGCCAGTAGTTCCGGGACTAGCGGGAGAAAGACCCAGTACTTC. This gives the protein CASSSGTSGRKTQYF. Full variable domain (outside the CDR3, taken from reference TRBV19 and TRBJ2-5): DGGITQSPKYLFRKEGQNVTLSCEQNLNHDAMYWYRQDPGQGLRLIYYSQIVNDFQKGDIAEGYSVSREKKESFPLTVTSAQKNPTAFYLCASSSGTSGRKTQYFGPGTRLLVL.

The chain combines TRBV5-1 with TRBJ1-2; D not certain. The V end was cut by 2 bases, the J end by 3 bases, with 5 bases between. The germline gives CDR1 SGHRS, CDR2 YFSETQ. The CDR3 is made up of 12 amino acids. The CDR3: CASSFQDYGYTF. In DNA, the CDR3 is TGCGCCAGCAGCTTCCAGGACTATGGCTACACCTTC. Full variable domain (outside the CDR3, taken from reference TRBV5-1 and TRBJ1-2): KAGVTQTPRYLIKTRGQQVTLSCSPISGHRSVSWYQQTPGQGLQFLFEYFSETQRNKGNFPGRFSGRQFSNSRSEMNVSTLELGDSALYLCASSFQDYGYTFGSGTRLTVV.

The chain combines TRBV6-6 with TRBJ1-2, with D perhaps TRBD1 (5 bases). The CDR3 runs to 13 residues. The V end was cut by 4 bases, the J end by 3 bases, with 9 bases between. Germline V CDR1 and CDR2: MNHNY, SVGAGI (reference sequence). The CDR3 DNA follows: TGTGCCAGCAGTTCCACAGGCTACTATGGCTACACCTTC. This sequence encodes CASSSTGYYGYTF.

Concerning this clone itself: Other DNA sequences in the sample encode the same CDR3. The rearrangement joins TRBV7-9 to TRBJ1-2, with D tentatively TRBD1 (6 bases). The V end lost 5 bases, the J end lost 4 bases, and 11 bases lay between the germline ends. Per the germline V gene, CDR1 is SEHNR and CDR2 is FQNEAQ (reference sequence). The CDR3 consists of 13 residues. This CDR3 is CASSLGQSYGYTF. CDR3 sequence (DNA): TGTGCCAGCAGCCTCGGACAGAGCTATGGCTACACCTTC.

J is TRBJ2-7 and V is TRBV5-1, with D possibly TRBD1 on 5 matching bases. The CDR3 sequence is 15 residues long. V lost 2 bases to trimming and J lost 3 bases, with 15 bases between them. Germline V lookup: CDR1 SGHRS, CDR2 YFSETQ. CDR3 DNA: TGCGCCAGCAGCTTTCGTTGGCCAGGGAACTACGAGCAGTACTTC. This gives the protein CASSFRWPGNYEQYF.

The rearrangement links TRBV6-5 to TRBJ1-2, with D maybe TRBD1 (5 bases). The V end was cut by 0 bases, the J end by 4 bases, with 12 bases between. This CDR3 comprises 15 residues. Germline CDR1 is MNHEY and CDR2 is SVGAGI. CDR3 protein: CASSYSSGGAYGYTF. In DNA form, the CDR3 reads TGTGCCAGCAGTTACTCGAGTGGGGGAGCCTATGGCTACACCTTC.

The gene calls are TRBV20-1 and TRBJ2-1, with D tentatively TRBD2 (6 bases). V lost 3 bases and J lost 14, with 8 bases in between. This CDR3 comprises 9 residues. Germline V gene sequence: CDR1 DFQATT, CDR2 SNEGSKA (reference sequence). In nucleotides, the CDR3 is TGCAGTGCTAGGTGGGGGGAGTTCTTC. This translates into CSARWGEFF.

The chain has TRBV18 and TRBJ1-2; the D gene is possibly TRBD1 (5 bases). Germline CDR1 KGHSH, CDR2 LQKENI. Trimming removed 3 bases at V and 7 bases at J, with 12 bases between. This CDR3 has 13 residues. The CDR3 DNA sequence: TGTGCCAGCTCACCTTCGGGGGGGTCTGGCTACACCTTC. It codes for CASSPSGGSGYTF.

V usage is TRBV20-1 and J usage is TRBJ2-3; no clear D gene. The CDR3 consists of 11 residues. Germline V gene sequence: CDR1 DFQATT, CDR2 SNEGSKA (reference sequence). CDR3 bases: TGCAGCGCACAGAGGACAGATACGCAGTATTTT. Its translation: CSAQRTDTQYF.

The chain has TRBV15 and TRBJ1-4; unclear D gene. CDR1 and CDR2 from the germline V gene are LNHNV and YYDKDF (reference sequence). The germline V and J ends were trimmed by 1 base and 3 bases, with 6 bases remaining between them. CDR3 length: 14 residues. In nucleotides, the CDR3 is TGTGCCACCAGCAGAGCAGTGTCTAATGAAAAACTGTTTTTT. Translation gives CATSRAVSNEKLFF.

The chain combines TRBV6-1 with TRBJ2-3; TRBD1 agrees at 10 bases. Germline CDR1 reads MNHNS; CDR2 reads SASEGT. This CDR3 is 19 amino acids long. With V trimmed by 2 bases and J by 5 bases, 16 bases remained unmatched. The CDR3 reads CASSEFPTTGQGRGDTQYF. The CDR3 nucleotides are TGTGCCAGCAGTGAATTCCCGACCACGGGACAGGGGAGAGGAGATACGCAGTATTTT.

The chain has TRBV20-1 and TRBJ1-2; D not resolved. Trimming cost V 0 bases and J 7 bases, with 6 bases left between them. CDR3 length equals 11 residues. CDR1 and CDR2 (germline): DFQATT, SNEGSKA (reference sequence). The CDR3 DNA is TGCAGTGCTAGAGATCTCGGTGGCTACACCTTC. This gives the protein CSARDLGGYTF.

V usage is TRBV5-4 and J usage is TRBJ2-6; D remains ambiguous. Germline loops: CDR1 SGHNT, CDR2 YYREEE (reference sequence). Between the trimmed V and J ends, which lost 0 bases and 6 bases, there was a span of 7 bases. This CDR3 is 14 amino acids long. For the CDR3, the DNA is TGTGCCAGCAGCTTGGCCTTTGAGGCCAACGTCCTGACTTTC. Its protein is CASSLAFEANVLTF.

The chain has TRBV10-3 and TRBJ2-5; 10 nucleotides line up with TRBD1. The CDR3 runs to 20 residues. With V trimmed by 1 base and J by 2 bases, 16 bases remained unmatched. The germline CDR1 and CDR2 sequences are ENHRY and SYGVKD. Here the CDR3 reads CAISEYRDRGWRPSQETQYF. The CDR3 nucleotides read TGTGCCATCAGTGAGTACCGGGACAGGGGCTGGAGGCCCTCTCAAGAGACCCAGTACTTC.